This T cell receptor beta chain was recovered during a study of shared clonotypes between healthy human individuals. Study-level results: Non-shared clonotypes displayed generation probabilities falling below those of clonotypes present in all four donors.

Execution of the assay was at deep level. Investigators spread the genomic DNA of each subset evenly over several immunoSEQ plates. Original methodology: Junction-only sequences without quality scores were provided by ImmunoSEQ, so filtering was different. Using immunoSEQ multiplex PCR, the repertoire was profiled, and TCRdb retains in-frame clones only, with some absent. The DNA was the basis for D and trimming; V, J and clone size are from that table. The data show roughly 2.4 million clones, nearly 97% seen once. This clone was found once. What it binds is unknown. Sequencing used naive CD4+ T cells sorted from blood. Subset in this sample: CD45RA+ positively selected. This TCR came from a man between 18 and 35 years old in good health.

CDR3 in DNA: TGCGCCAGCAGTGGCGATAATGAAAAACTGTTTTTT. Translated: CASSGDNEKLFF. The gene calls are TRBV10-1 and TRBJ1-4; D unclear. The CDR3 loop spans 12 amino acids. In germline, CDR1 is WNHNN, CDR2 SYGVQD (reference sequence). V was pared by 4 bases and J by 4 bases, with 4 bases between.